This T cell receptor beta chain emerged from a study of cytomegalovirus exposure and HLA in healthy donors. Study results and caveats: For most TCR beta V segments, an earlier analysis put the productive rate at about 87% or about 30% of the time.

Germline V gives CDR1 LNHDA, CDR2 SQIVND (reference sequence). The CDR3 is 16 amino acids. V was clipped by 6 bases and J by 8 bases; unmatched bases: 13. Comments on this clone: The antigen is not known.

PCR used 60 Vbeta primers and 13 Jbeta primers. The data were produced by immunoSEQ multiplex PCR, yet TCRdb's version contains in-frame clones alone and is incomplete. The sample records about 130,000 clones, roughly 80% being singletons. This TCR derives from a man younger than 40 in good health and CMV-seropositive. Sequencing was performed on PBMCs. The rearrangement joins TRBV19 to TRBJ2-1, with 10 bases identical to TRBD1. CDR3 protein: CASSLIPGQGLHEQFF. The CDR3 coding sequence is TGTGCCAGTAGCCTAATACCGGGACAGGGGCTCCATGAGCAGTTCTTC.